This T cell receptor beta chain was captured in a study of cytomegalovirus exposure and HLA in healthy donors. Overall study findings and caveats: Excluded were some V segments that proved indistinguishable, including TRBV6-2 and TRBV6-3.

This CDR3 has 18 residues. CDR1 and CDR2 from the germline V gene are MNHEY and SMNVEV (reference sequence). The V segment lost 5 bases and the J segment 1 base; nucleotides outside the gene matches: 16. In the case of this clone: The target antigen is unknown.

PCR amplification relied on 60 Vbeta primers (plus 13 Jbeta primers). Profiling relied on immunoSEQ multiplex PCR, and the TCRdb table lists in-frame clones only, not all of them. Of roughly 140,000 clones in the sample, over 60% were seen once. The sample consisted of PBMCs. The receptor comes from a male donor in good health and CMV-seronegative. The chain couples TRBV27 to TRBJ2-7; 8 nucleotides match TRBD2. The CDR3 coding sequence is TGTGCCAGCAGTCCCATCGGGGCGGGAGGCGGTTTTTCCTACGAGCAGTACTTC. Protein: CASSPIGAGGGFSYEQYF.